The TCR beta chain described here comes from a study of T cells in Graves' hyperthyroidism and ophthalmopathy. Study summary: Peripheral blood was secured at the point of initial diagnosis, before any treatment.

In this sample, this clonotype turned up a few times. Newly diagnosed patients aged 18 to 65 had hyperthyroidism of under 2 months' duration. V was clipped by 6 bases and J by 7 bases; unmatched bases: 10. The germline V gene has CDR1 MNHNS and CDR2 SASEGT. This CDR3 region has 14 residues. The investigators amplified TCR beta CDR3 regions from RNA transcripts. When the TCR CDR3 underwent first-round RT-PCR, the HTBI primer set was used. From the multiplex PCR reads, TCRdb called clonotypes with MiXCR, one entry per CDR3 protein. The repertoire holds around 560,000 distinct CDR3 sequences, with over 15% as singletons.

The gene calls are TRBV6-1 and TRBJ2-7, with 9 bases matching TRBD1. Sequenced input: blood. This TCR came from a woman aged 18-35 years with Graves' hyperthyroidism. The CDR3 DNA is TGTGCCAGCAGGTTGGACAGGGGACCAAGGGAGCAGTACTTC. Translated, it gives CASRLDRGPREQYF.